This T cell receptor beta chain was obtained from a study of cytomegalovirus exposure and HLA in healthy donors. Findings and caveats of the study: With DRB1 most and HLA-C fewest, TCR association rates differed between HLA loci in a later analysis. The study designated 150 or so TCR beta chains cytomegalovirus-associated.

PCR amplification relied on 60 Vbeta primers (plus 13 Jbeta primers). The protocol was immunoSEQ multiplex PCR, while the TCRdb copy is restricted to in-frame clones and leaves out a portion. This sample has roughly 71,000 clones, with around 70% found just once. About this clone itself: The antigen is unknown.

This receptor was identified in a man aged 40-50 years in good health and CMV-seropositive. The material sequenced was PBMCs.

CDR3 DNA sequence: TGTGCCAGCAGCGACCGGGACAGGGACTATGGCTACACCTTC. Translated: CASSDRDRDYGYTF. The J gene is TRBJ1-2, the V gene TRBV6-1; TRBD1 matches at 9 bases. This CDR3 has 14 amino acids. The V and J ends lost 6 bases and 3 bases, in that order; junction bases with no gene match: 5. The germline V gene encodes CDR1 MNHNS and CDR2 SASEGT.